This record looks at one T cell receptor beta chain sequence and its context. Its antigen is undetermined. This entry belongs to a study of response to subunit inactivated influenza vaccine. Study-wide results and limits: Each seasonal influenza vaccination recruits few new T cells, the authors suggested.

Germline CDR1 and CDR2: SNHLY and FYNNEI. This CDR3 spans 14 amino acids. TCRdb re-analysed the RT-PCR reads in MiXCR, keeping a single row per CDR3 protein. The profile covers about 500,000 distinct CDR3 sequences, with approximately 16% appearing a single time and less than 4% taken by the ten largest. The clonotype was recovered from a man between 50 and 69 years old who received an inactivated influenza vaccine. This sample comprised CD4+ T cells sorted from PBMCs, obtained 23 to 25 months after vaccination. The chain combines TRBV2 with TRBJ1-6; TRBD1 is a possible D gene (5 bases). CDR3 in amino acids: CASQSRGQDSPLHF. The CDR3 DNA reads as TGTGCTAGCCAGAGCAGAGGACAAGATTCACCCCTCCACTTT.